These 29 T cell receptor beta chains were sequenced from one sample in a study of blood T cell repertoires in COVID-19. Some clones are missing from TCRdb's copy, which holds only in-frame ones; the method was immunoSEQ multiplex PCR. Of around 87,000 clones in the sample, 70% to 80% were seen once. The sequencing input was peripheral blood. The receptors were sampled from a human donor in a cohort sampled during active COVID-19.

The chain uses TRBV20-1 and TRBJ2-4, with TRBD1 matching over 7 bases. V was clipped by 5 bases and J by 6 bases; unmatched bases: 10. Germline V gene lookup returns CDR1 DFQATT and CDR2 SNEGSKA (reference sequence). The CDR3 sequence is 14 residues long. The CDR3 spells CSARGTVRSNIQYF. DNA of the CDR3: TGCAGTGCTCGTGGGACAGTGCGATCAAACATTCAGTACTTC.

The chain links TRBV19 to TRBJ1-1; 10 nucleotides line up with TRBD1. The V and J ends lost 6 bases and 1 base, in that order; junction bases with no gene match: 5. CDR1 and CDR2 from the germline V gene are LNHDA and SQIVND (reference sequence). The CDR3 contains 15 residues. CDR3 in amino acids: CASRRQGASNTEAFF. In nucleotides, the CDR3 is TGTGCCAGTAGAAGACAGGGGGCTTCGAACACTGAAGCTTTCTTT.

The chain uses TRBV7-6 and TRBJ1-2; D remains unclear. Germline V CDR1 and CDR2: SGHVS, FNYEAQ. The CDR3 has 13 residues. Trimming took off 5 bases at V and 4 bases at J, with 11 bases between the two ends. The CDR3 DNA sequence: TGTGCCAGCAGCATTAGCGGGATCTATGGCTACACCTTC. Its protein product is CASSISGIYGYTF. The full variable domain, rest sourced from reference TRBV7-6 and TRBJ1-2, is GAGVSQSPRYKVTKRGQDVALRCDPISGHVSLYWYRQALGQGPEFLTYFNYEAQQDKSGLPNDRFSAERPEGSISTLTIQRTEQRDSAMYRCASSISGIYGYTFGSGTRLTVV.

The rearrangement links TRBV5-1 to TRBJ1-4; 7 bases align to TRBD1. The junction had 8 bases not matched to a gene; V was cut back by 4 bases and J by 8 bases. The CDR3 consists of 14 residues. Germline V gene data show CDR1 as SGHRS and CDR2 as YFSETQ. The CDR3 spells CASSRQGFREKLFF. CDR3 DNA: TGCGCCAGCAGCAGACAGGGTTTCCGGGAAAAACTGTTTTTT.

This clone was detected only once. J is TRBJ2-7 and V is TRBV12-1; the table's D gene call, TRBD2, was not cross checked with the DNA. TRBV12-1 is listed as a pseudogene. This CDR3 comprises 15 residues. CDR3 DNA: TGTGCCAGCAGCACAAGACTAGCGGTCCCCCCGGAGCAGTACTTC. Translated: CASSTRLAVPPEQYF.

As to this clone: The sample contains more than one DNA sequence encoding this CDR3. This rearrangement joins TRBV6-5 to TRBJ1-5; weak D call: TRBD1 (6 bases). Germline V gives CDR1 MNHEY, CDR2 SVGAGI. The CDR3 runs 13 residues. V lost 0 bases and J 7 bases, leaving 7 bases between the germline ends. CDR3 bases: TGTGCCAGCAGTTACTCGAGGGGGCAGCCCCAGCATTTT. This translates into CASSYSRGQPQHF.

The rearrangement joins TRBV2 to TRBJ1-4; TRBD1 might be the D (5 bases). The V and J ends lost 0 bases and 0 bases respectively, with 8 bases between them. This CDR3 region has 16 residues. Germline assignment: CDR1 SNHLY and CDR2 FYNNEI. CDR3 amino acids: CASSEAQGSTNEKLFF. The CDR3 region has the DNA TGTGCCAGCAGTGAAGCCCAGGGTTCAACTAATGAAAAACTGTTTTTT.

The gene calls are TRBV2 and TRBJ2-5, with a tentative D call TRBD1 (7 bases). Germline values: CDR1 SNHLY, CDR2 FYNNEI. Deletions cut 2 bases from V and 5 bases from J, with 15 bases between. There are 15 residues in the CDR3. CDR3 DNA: TGTGCCAGCAGTGAAACCGACAGGGCGGGGGAGACCCAGTACTTC. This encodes CASSETDRAGETQYF.

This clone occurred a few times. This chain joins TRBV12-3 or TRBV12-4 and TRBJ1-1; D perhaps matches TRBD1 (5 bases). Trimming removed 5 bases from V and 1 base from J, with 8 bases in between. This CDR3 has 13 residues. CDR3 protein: CASSKTENTEAFF. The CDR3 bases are TGTGCCAGCAGTAAGACAGAGAACACTGAAGCTTTCTTT.

The CDR3 nucleotides read TGTGCCAGCAGGTCCGACAGGGTCGCCGCAGATACGCAGTATTTT. It yields the protein CASRSDRVAADTQYF. J is TRBJ2-3 and V is TRBV6-5, with 7 bases that match TRBD1. Germline CDR1 MNHEY, CDR2 SVGAGI. Trimming cost V 6 bases and J 4 bases; bases outside gene matches: 10. The CDR3 spans 15 residues.

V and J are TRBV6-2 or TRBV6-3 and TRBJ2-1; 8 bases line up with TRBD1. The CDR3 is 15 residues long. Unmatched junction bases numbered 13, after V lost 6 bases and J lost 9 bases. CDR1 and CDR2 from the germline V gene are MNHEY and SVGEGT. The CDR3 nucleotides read TGTGCCAGCAGCGCGGACAGGGACGTCCCCAGTGAGCAGTTCTTC. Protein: CASSADRDVPSEQFF.

CDR3 in DNA: TGCGCCAGCAGCCAAGATAGGGGGTTGTCTTTCTTT. Translating gives CASSQDRGLSFF. The chain employs TRBV4-1 and TRBJ1-1; D is perhaps TRBD1 (6 bases). This CDR3 is built from 12 residues. Trimming pared 0 bases from V and 12 bases from J, leaving 11 bases between. Germline loops: CDR1 MGHRA, CDR2 YSYEKL.

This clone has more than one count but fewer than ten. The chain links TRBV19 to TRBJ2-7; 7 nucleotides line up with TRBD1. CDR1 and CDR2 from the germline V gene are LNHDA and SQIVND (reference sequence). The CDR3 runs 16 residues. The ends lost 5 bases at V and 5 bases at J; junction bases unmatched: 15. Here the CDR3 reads CASSSIFGTDVHEQYF. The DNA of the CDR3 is TGTGCCAGTAGTTCAATCTTTGGGACAGATGTCCACGAGCAGTACTTC.

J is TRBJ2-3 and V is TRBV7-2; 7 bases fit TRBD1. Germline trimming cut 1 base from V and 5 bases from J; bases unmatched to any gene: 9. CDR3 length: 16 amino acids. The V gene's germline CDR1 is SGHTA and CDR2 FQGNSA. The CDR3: CASSLVLQGRIDTQYF. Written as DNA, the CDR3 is TGTGCCAGCAGCTTAGTGTTACAGGGGAGAATAGATACGCAGTATTTT.

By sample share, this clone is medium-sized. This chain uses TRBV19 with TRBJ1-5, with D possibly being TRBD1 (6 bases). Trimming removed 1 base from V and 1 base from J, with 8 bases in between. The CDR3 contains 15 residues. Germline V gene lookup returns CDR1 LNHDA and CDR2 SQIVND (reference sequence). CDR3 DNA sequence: TGTGCCAGTAGTATAGGGGACAACAGCAATCAGCCCCAGCATTTT. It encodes CASSIGDNSNQPQHF.

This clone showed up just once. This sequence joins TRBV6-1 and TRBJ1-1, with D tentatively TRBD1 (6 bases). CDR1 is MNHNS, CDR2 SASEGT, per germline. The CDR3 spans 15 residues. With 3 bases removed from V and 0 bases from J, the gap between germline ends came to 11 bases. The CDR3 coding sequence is TGTGCCAGCAGTGACCCACAGGGATTGAACACTGAAGCTTTCTTT. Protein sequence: CASSDPQGLNTEAFF.

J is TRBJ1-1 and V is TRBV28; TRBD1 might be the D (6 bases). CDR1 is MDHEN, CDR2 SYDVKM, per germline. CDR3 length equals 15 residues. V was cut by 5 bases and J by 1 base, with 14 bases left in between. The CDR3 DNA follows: TGTGCCAGCAGTCCCCGGGGGGGCGGGAACACTGAAGCTTTCTTT. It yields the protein CASSPRGGGNTEAFF. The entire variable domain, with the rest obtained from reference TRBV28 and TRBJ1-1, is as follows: DVKVTQSSRYLVKRTGEKVFLECVQDMDHENMFWYRQDPGLGLRLIYFSYDVKMKEKGDIPEGYSVSREKKERFSLILESASTNQTSMYLCASSPRGGGNTEAFFGQGTRLTVV.

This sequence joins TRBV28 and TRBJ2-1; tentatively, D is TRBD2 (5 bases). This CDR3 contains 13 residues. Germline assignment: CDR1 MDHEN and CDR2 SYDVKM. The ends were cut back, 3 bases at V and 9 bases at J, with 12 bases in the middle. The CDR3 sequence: CASSLGPAGEQFF. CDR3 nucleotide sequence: TGTGCCAGCAGTTTGGGTCCTGCGGGTGAGCAGTTCTTC.

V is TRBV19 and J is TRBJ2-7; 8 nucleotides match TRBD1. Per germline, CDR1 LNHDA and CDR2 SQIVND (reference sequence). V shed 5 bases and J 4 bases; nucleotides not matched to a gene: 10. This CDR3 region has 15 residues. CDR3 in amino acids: CASSQQGAQAYEQYF. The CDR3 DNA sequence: TGTGCCAGTAGTCAGCAGGGGGCTCAAGCGTACGAGCAGTACTTC.

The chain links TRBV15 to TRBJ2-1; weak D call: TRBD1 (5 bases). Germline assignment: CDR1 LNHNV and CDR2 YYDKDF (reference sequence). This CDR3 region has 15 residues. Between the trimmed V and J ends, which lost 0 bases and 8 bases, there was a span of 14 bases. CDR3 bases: TGTGCCACCAGCAGAGATCTAGGCAGGGCCCATGAGCAGTTCTTC. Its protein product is CATSRDLGRAHEQFF.

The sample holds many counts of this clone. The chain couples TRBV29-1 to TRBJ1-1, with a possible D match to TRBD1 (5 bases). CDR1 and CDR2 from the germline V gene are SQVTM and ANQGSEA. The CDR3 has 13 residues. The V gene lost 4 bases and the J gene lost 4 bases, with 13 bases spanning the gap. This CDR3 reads CSVVTVQGTEAFF. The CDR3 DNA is TGCAGCGTTGTGACAGTGCAAGGCACTGAAGCTTTCTTT.

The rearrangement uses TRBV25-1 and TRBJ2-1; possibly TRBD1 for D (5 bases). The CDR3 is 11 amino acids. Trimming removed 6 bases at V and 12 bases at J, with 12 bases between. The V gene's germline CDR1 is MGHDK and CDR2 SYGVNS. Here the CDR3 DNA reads TGTGCCAGCAGCGTAGCTGGGGCGCAGTTCTTC. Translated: CASSVAGAQFF.

For the CDR3, the DNA is TGTGCCAGCAGTCCGTGGGCGAACACTGAAGCTTTCTTT. This translates into CASSPWANTEAFF. This sequence joins TRBV12-3 or TRBV12-4 and TRBJ1-1; D is unclear. The CDR3 consists of 13 residues. The V end was cut by 5 bases, the J end by 1 base, with 8 bases between.

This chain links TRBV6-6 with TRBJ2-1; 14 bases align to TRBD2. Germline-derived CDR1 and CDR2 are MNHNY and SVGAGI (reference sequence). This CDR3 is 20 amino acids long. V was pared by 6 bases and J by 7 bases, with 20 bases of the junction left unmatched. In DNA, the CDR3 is TGTGCCAGCAGCGTTTCCGGGACTAGCGGGGGTTTTAATACTCGGAATGAGCAGTTCTTC. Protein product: CASSVSGTSGGFNTRNEQFF.

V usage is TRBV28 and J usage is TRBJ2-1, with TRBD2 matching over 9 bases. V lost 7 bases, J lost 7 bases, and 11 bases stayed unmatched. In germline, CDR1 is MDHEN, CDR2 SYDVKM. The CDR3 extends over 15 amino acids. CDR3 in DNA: TGTGCCAGCAATACCTTCAGCGGGGGGAGGAATGAGCAGTTCTTC. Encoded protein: CASNTFSGGRNEQFF.

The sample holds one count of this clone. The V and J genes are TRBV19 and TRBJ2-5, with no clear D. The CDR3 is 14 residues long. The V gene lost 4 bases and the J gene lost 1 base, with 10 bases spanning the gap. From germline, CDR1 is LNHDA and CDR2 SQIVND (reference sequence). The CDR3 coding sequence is TGTGCCAGTAGTAGCGATTCCATCCAAGAGACCCAGTACTTC. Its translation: CASSSDSIQETQYF.

In DNA form, the CDR3 reads TGTGCCAGCAGCCTGGCGGGGTCCACAGATACGCAGTATTTT. Translation: CASSLAGSTDTQYF. The chain combines TRBV6-5 with TRBJ2-3; D perhaps matches TRBD2 (6 bases). This CDR3 contains 14 residues. Germline loops: CDR1 MNHEY, CDR2 SVGAGI. V shed 6 bases and J shed 2 bases, with 12 bases lying between them.

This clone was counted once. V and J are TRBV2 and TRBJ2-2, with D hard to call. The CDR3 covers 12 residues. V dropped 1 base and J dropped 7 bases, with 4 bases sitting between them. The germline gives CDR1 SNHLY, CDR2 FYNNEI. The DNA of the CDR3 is TGTGCCAGCAGTGAAGATCACGGGGAGCTGTTTTTT. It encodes CASSEDHGELFF.

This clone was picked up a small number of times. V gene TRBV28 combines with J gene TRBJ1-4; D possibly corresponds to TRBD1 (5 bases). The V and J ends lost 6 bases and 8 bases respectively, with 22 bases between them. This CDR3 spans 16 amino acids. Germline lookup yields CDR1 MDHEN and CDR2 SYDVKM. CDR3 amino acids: CASSPAGGTIGEKLFF. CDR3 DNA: TGTGCCAGCAGCCCCGCAGGCGGGACGATTGGGGAAAAACTGTTTTTT.